These 14 T cell receptor beta chains were sequenced from one sample in a study of T cells in Graves' hyperthyroidism and ophthalmopathy. The TCR beta CDR3 regions underwent amplification using RNA transcripts as the source. Using the HTBI primer set, a first-round RT-PCR was run on the TCR CDR3. A single record per CDR3 protein comes from TCRdb applying MiXCR to the multiplex PCR reads. Among hundreds of thousands of distinct CDR3 sequences listed, 14% were seen once. Specimen: blood. The receptor source for this set is a woman in her late teens or twenties with Graves' hyperthyroidism.

This clonotype was found many times. The chain uses TRBV3-1 and TRBJ2-3; 10 bases align to TRBD2. This CDR3 comprises 17 residues. Germline-derived CDR1 and CDR2 are LGHDT and YNNKEL (reference sequence). V gave up 0 bases and J gave up 6 bases; unmatched junction bases: 9. The CDR3 region is CASSQDRLAGGWDTQYF. CDR3 DNA sequence: TGTGCCAGCAGCCAAGACCGACTAGCGGGTGGTTGGGATACGCAGTATTTT.

This clonotype was seen at least ten times. The rearrangement links TRBV12-3 or TRBV12-4 to TRBJ1-6, with 7 positions matching TRBD1. V trimming: 3 bases; J trimming: 6 bases; junction bases outside the gene matches: 2. There are 14 residues in the CDR3. The CDR3 spells CASSFGTVNSPLHF. The CDR3 coding sequence is TGTGCCAGCAGTTTTGGGACAGTTAATTCACCCCTCCACTTT.

This clonotype was counted between two and nine times. The chain has TRBV12-3 or TRBV12-4 and TRBJ2-6; D might be TRBD1 or TRBD2, each matching 5 bases. This CDR3 comprises 16 residues. V was trimmed by 5 bases and J by 0 bases, leaving 11 bases between them. The CDR3 region is CASSPRDASGANVLTF. The DNA of the CDR3 is TGTGCCAGCAGTCCTCGGGACGCCTCTGGGGCCAACGTCCTGACTTTC.

The sample holds many counts of this clonotype. The chain combines TRBV5-6 with TRBJ2-7; TRBD2 agrees at 11 bases. The CDR3 length is 16 residues. Germline loops: CDR1 SGHDT, CDR2 YYEEEE. Trimming removed 4 bases from V and 3 bases from J; junction bases left unmatched: 9. Written as DNA, the CDR3 is TGTGCCAGCAGCCCGGGCGGGCTAGCGGGAGGCTACGAGCAGTACTTC. Protein sequence: CASSPGGLAGGYEQYF.

This clonotype was observed at least ten times. This sequence joins TRBV18 and TRBJ2-7, with D perhaps matching TRBD2 (5 bases). CDR3 length equals 15 residues. Germline lookup yields CDR1 KGHSH and CDR2 LQKENI. V was shortened by 6 bases and J by 6 bases, with 21 bases between the two germline ends. The CDR3 DNA follows: TGTGCCAGCTCGGAGGCCTCTGGCTACCCGTTCGAGCAGTACTTC. It encodes CASSEASGYPFEQYF.

There are many counts of this clonotype. This rearrangement joins TRBV29-1 to TRBJ1-2; 7 bases map to TRBD1. Germline V gene data show CDR1 as SQVTM and CDR2 as ANQGSEA. This CDR3 spans 12 amino acids. Trimming took 4 bases from V and 5 from J; bases not matched to a gene: 4. CDR3 residues: CSVATGPYGYTF. The CDR3 coding sequence is TGCAGCGTTGCGACAGGGCCTTATGGCTACACCTTC.

This clonotype was recorded at least ten times. The chain couples TRBV7-9 to TRBJ2-7, with 8 bases aligning to TRBD1. V shed 0 bases, J shed 3 bases, and the junction held 10 bases outside the gene matches. CDR3 length: 17 amino acids. CDR1 SEHNR and CDR2 FQNEAQ come from the germline V gene (reference sequence). For the CDR3, the DNA is TGTGCCAGCAGCTTAGCGCGCTTACAGGGGGGCCACTACGAGCAGTACTTC. Translated: CASSLARLQGGHYEQYF.

The chain combines TRBV19 with TRBJ1-1; tentatively, D is TRBD1 (6 bases). V lost 9 bases and J 4 bases, leaving 24 bases between the germline ends. Germline assignment: CDR1 LNHDA and CDR2 SQIVND (reference sequence). There are 16 residues in the CDR3. CDR3 sequence (DNA): TGTGCCAGCCACCTGGGGGGGGGCTTCCTTCGCACTGAAGCTTTCTTT. Protein: CASHLGGGFLRTEAFF.

This clonotype has at least ten counts. The CDR3 is CAWRDWTARTQRTEAFF. DNA for the CDR3: TGTGCCTGGAGGGACTGGACAGCCCGAACCCAGCGCACTGAAGCTTTCTTT. The chain uses TRBV30 and TRBJ1-1; weak D call: TRBD1 (6 bases). The CDR3 has 17 amino acids. V was pared by 3 bases and J by 4 bases, with 24 bases between. Germline CDR1 and CDR2: GTSNPN and SVGIG (reference sequence). The full variable domain, its missing parts supplied by reference TRBV30 and TRBJ1-1, is SQTIHQWPATLVQPVGSPLSLECTVEGTSNPNLYWYRQAAGRGLQLLFYSVGIGQISSEVPQNLSASRPQDRQFILSSKKLLLSDSGFYLCAWRDWTARTQRTEAFFGQGTRLTVV.

This clonotype has ten or more counts. This chain joins TRBV28 and TRBJ2-3; 9 nucleotides align to TRBD2. This CDR3 has 16 amino acids. J lost 2 bases, V lost 6 bases, and 9 bases had no gene match. Germline V gives CDR1 MDHEN, CDR2 SYDVKM. The CDR3, as DNA: TGTGCCAGCAGCCACCCGACTAGCGGATCCACAGATACGCAGTATTTT. Its protein product is CASSHPTSGSTDTQYF.

This clonotype was found many times. The rearrangement uses TRBV6-2 or TRBV6-3 and TRBJ1-2; D is possibly TRBD1 (5 bases). The CDR3 length is 14 residues. Germline V lookup: CDR1 MNHEY, CDR2 SVGEGT. Deletions cut 6 bases from V and 6 bases from J, with 17 bases between. CDR3 DNA sequence: TGTGCCAGCAGACGACCTGGGACTTCCCATGGCTACACCTTC. Its protein product is CASRRPGTSHGYTF.

This clonotype showed up many times. This chain uses TRBV7-8 with TRBJ2-3; D is tentatively TRBD1 or TRBD2 (7 bases each). Trimming cost V 4 bases and J 3 bases, with 26 bases left between them. Germline-derived CDR1 and CDR2 are SGHVS and FQNEAQ. The CDR3 spans 19 residues. In DNA form, the CDR3 reads TGTGCCAGCAGCTCCCCATTTCCGAGGGGGCGGGAGTTGACAGATACGCAGTATTTT. Translating it yields CASSSPFPRGRELTDTQYF.

This clonotype has a count of ten or more. V and J are TRBV12-3 or TRBV12-4 and TRBJ2-7; D tentatively reads TRBD1 or TRBD2 (5 bases each). V was clipped by 2 bases and J by 0 bases, with 11 bases between them. The CDR3 sequence is 15 residues long. The CDR3: CASSLKLGPSYEQYF. As DNA, the CDR3 is TGTGCCAGCAGTTTAAAGTTGGGACCCTCCTACGAGCAGTACTTC.

This rearrangement joins TRBV2 to TRBJ1-6, with TRBD1 matching 8 bases. CDR1 and CDR2 (germline): SNHLY, FYNNEI. The CDR3 is 19 residues long. The V gene end was trimmed by 2 bases and the J gene end by 0 bases; junction bases not matched to a gene: 9. DNA of the CDR3: TGTGCCAGCAGTGAAACGGTGACAGGGGCCGCCTCCTATAATTCACCCCTCCACTTT. This translates into CASSETVTGAASYNSPLHF.